This T cell receptor (beta chain) was obtained from a study of spatial heterogeneity in lung cancer. Findings and limits, study-wide: Tumor mutation counts were tracked by expanded intratumoral alpha and beta TCR counts.

Details on this clonotype: The antigen is unknown.

The V end lost 8 bases, the J end lost 4 bases, and 19 bases lay between the germline ends. Germline CDR1 reads MNHEY; CDR2 reads SVGAGI. This CDR3 is built from 15 residues. TCRdb processed the 5' RACE reads anew with MiXCR; each CDR3 protein has one entry. This sample has over a thousand distinct CDR3 sequences, with roughly 30% found just once. The time point: sample taken at primary tumor resection. Sequenced material: lung tumor tissue, taken at surgery. The TCR sequence derives from a male donor with early-stage non-small cell lung cancer. The chain joins TRBV6-5 to TRBJ2-3, with a weak D call TRBD2 (7 bases). This CDR3 is CASGRGREMSDTQYF. The CDR3 DNA follows: TGTGCCAGCGGTCGGGGGCGGGAGATGTCAGATACGCAGTATTTT.